A single T cell receptor (beta chain) is shown here with its context. The data were obtained in a study of blood T cell repertoires in COVID-19. Whole-study context: Both acute and convalescent COVID-19 samples were obtained from the United States, Italy and Spain.

Method: immunoSEQ multiplex PCR; TCRdb's copy keeps in-frame clones and lacks some. This sample has under 300,000 clones; roughly 91% occur once, and the top ten carry about 0.8%. CDR1 is SEHNR, CDR2 FQNEAQ, per germline (reference sequence). The CDR3 length is 15 residues. V lost 5 bases to trimming and J lost 5 bases; unmatched junction nucleotides: 10. This chain uses TRBV7-9 with TRBJ2-5, with 8 nucleotides matching TRBD2. Sequenced material: peripheral blood. The TCR sequence derives from a man aged 25-45 years with COVID-19, enrolled during active disease. CDR3 nucleotides: TGTGCCAGCAGCCCACCGGGGGGGGCGAGGGAGACCCAGTACTTC. Amino acids: CASSPPGGARETQYF. Drawing the rest from reference TRBV7-9 and TRBJ2-5, the complete variable domain is DTGVSQNPRHKITKRGQNVTFRCDPISEHNRLYWYRQTLGQGPEFLTYFQNEAQLEKSRLLSDRFSAERPKGSFSTLEIQRTEQGDSAMYLCASSPPGGARETQYFGPGTRLLVL.